The entry below describes one TCR beta chain. Its antigen has not been determined. No base quality information exists; no much larger clone differs at one position. The library was obtained by the immunoSEQ multiplex PCR assay. As for the authors' bioinformatics: To diagnose cytomegalovirus status from the catalog of TCR beta chain sequences, a statistical classification framework was built. The table comes from immuneACCESS by way of TCRdb, which keeps in-frame sequences with V and J called. Part of the clones is missing from these tables; in studies checked, under half for an unresolved V gene and the rest for unknown reasons. V, J and clone size reflect that table, while D and trimming were determined from the DNA. Here the sample has about 360,000 clones; just over 85% occur a single time. Roughly 0.75% of the sample comes from the top ten. The data stem from a study of cytomegalovirus exposure and HLA in healthy donors (dated by TCRdb to the late 2010s). For context, the study as a whole: According to a later analysis, one platform produced both the 110 or so validation repertoires and the 550 to 800 repertoires of the first cohort. Along with the approximately 700-subject first cohort, a separate validation cohort of 120 different subjects was used. To predict cytomegalovirus infection status, the study combined high-throughput TCR immunosequencing, statistical association of individual TCRs with disease status, and machine learning. The study aimed to test whether signatures of past pathogen exposure could be identified by cataloging public T cell receptors.

The germline V gene yields MGHRA for CDR1 and YSYEKL for CDR2. Counted from cysteine to phenylalanine, this CDR3 has 15 amino acids. Left in the record is the CDR3 DNA by itself, 45 bases read in frame from the first base. The germline ends are 13 bases apart after V is trimmed by 2 bases and J by 5 bases. Donors formed part of the validation cohort, which comprised 120 subjects and was distinct from the first cohort of 670 or so subjects. Study-level results and caveats: Most TCR sequences were observed very rarely across donors, whereas some public TCRs were present in many individuals. A few of the identified cytomegalovirus-associated TCR beta chains were confirmed in vitro to be specific for cytomegalovirus antigens. A later analysis found that TCRs clustered in the first cohort also tended to co-occur in the 120 validation repertoires, with 90% to 95% of cluster scores above 0. The study listed 164 TCR beta chains as associated with cytomegalovirus. The validation cohort had no HLA typing available for a later analysis, so co-occurrence within that cohort was assessed over all 120 or so repertoires. The authors suggested that the approach could potentially be generalized to other disease states and immunological phenotypes. In both the original and validation cohorts, the classifier was reported to diagnose cytomegalovirus status with high specificity and sensitivity.

The material sequenced was PBMCs. The TCR comes from a young woman in good health and CMV-seronegative. The chain couples TRBV4-1 to TRBJ2-1, and possibly TRBD1, on 5 matching bases. In nucleotide form, the sequence is TGCGCCAGCAGCCAAAGGAGATCAGGGAACAATGAGCAGTTCTTC. Translated, this gives CASSQRRSGNNEQFF.